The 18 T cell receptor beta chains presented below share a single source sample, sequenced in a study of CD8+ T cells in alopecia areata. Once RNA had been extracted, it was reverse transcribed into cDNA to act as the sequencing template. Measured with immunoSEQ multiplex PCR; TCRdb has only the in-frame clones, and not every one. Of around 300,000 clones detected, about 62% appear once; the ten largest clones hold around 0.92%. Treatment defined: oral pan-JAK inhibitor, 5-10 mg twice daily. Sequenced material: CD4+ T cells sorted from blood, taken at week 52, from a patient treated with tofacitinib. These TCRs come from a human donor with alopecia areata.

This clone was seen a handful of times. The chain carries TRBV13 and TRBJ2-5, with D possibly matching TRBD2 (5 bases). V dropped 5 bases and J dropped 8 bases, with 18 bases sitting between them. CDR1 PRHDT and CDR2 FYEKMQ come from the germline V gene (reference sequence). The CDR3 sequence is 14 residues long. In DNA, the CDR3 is TGTGCCAGCAGCCCGGACTGGACCGGGGATACCCAGTACTTC. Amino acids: CASSPDWTGDTQYF.

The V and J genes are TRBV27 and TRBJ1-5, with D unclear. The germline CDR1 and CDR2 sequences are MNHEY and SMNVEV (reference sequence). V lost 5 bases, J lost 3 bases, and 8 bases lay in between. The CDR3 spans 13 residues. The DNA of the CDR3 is TGTGCCAGCAGTCGACAACTCAATCAGCCCCAGCATTTT. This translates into CASSRQLNQPQHF.

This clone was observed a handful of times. CDR3 sequence (DNA): TGTGCCAGCTCACCTCTTGGAAAAGAGACCCAGTACTTC. Protein sequence: CASSPLGKETQYF. The chain uses TRBV18 and TRBJ2-5; no reliable D call. The V end was cut by 3 bases, the J end by 3 bases, with 8 bases between. The length of the CDR3 is 13 residues. CDR1 KGHSH and CDR2 LQKENI come from the germline V gene.

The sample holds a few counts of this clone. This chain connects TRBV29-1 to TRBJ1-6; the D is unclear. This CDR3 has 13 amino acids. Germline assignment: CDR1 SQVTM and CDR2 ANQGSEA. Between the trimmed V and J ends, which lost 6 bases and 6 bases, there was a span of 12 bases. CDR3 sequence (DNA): TGCAGCGTCCTGCTAGCCGTTAATTCACCCCTCCACTTT. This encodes CSVLLAVNSPLHF. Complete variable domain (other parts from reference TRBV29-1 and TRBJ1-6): SAVISQKPSRDICQRGTSLTIQCQVDSQVTMMFWYRQQPGQSLTLIATANQGSEATYESGFVIDKFPISRPNLTFSTLTVSNMSPEDSSIYLCSVLLAVNSPLHFGNGTRLTVT.

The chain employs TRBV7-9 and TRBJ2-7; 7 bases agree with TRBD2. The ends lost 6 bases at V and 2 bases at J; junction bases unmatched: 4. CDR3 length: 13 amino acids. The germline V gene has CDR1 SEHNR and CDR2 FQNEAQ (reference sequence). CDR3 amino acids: CASSPGGTYEQYF. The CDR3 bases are TGTGCCAGCAGTCCCGGGGGGACCTACGAGCAGTACTTC.

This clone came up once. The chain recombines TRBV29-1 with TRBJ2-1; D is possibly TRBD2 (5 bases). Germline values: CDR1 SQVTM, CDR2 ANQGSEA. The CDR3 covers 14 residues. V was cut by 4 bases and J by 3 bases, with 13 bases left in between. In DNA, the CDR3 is TGCAGCGTTGTGTCAGCGGTCGGCTACAATGAGCAGTTCTTC. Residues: CSVVSAVGYNEQFF.

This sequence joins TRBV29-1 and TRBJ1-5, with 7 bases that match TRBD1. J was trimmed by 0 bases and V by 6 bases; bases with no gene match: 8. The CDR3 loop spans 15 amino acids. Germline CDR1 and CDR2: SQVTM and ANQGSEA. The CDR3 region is CSVHTGDGSNQPQHF. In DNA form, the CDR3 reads TGCAGCGTCCACACAGGGGACGGTAGCAATCAGCCCCAGCATTTT.

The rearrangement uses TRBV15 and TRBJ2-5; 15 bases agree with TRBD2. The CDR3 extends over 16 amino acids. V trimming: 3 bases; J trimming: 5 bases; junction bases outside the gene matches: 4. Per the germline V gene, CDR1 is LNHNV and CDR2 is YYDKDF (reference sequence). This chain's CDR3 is CATSSGLAGGPETQYF. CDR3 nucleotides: TGTGCCACCAGCAGCGGACTAGCGGGGGGGCCCGAGACCCAGTACTTC.

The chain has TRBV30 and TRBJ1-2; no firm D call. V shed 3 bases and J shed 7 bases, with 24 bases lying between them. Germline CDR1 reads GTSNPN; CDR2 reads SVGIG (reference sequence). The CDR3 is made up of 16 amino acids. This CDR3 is CAWSPIGTTHWGGYTF. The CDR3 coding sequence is TGTGCCTGGAGCCCTATAGGCACAACACACTGGGGTGGCTACACCTTC.

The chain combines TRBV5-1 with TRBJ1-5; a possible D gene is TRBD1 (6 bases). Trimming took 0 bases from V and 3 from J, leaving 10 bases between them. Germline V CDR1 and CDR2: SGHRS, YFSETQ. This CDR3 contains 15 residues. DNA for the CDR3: TGCGCCAGCAGCTTGGGGGCAGGGGTCAATCAGCCCCAGCATTTT. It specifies CASSLGAGVNQPQHF.

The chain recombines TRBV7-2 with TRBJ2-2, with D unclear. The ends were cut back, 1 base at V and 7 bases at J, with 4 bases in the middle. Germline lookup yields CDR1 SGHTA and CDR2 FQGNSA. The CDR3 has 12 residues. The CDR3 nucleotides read TGTGCCAGCAGCTTAGGAATCGGGGAGCTGTTTTTT. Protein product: CASSLGIGELFF.

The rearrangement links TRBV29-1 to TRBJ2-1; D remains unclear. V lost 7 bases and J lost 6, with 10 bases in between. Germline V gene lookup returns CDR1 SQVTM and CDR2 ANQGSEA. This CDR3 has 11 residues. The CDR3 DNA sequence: TGCAGCGGGTGGGTGCTCAATGAGCAGTTCTTC. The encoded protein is CSGWVLNEQFF.

The CDR3 region has the DNA TGCAGCGTTGATGTCCCAGGGGGCTACGAGCAGTACTTC. The encoded protein is CSVDVPGGYEQYF. The chain combines TRBV29-1 with TRBJ2-7; 7 bases are shared with TRBD1. Germline V CDR1 and CDR2: SQVTM, ANQGSEA. This CDR3 has 13 amino acids. V shed 3 bases and J 3 bases; nucleotides not matched to a gene: 5.

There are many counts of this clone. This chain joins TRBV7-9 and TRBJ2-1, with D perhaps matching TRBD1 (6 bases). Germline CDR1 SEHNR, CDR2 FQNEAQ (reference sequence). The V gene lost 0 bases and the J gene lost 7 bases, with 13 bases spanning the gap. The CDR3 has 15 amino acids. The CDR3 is CASSLAFRGRNEQFF. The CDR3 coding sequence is TGTGCCAGCAGCTTAGCGTTCAGGGGAAGAAATGAGCAGTTCTTC.

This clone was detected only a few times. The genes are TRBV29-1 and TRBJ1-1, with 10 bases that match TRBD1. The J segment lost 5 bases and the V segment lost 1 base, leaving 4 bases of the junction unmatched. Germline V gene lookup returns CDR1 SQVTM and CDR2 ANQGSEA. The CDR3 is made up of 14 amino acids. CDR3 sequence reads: CSVEGGTGVTEAFF. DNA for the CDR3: TGCAGCGTTGAAGGAGGGACAGGGGTTACTGAAGCTTTCTTT. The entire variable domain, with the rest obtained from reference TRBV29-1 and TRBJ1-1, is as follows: SAVISQKPSRDICQRGTSLTIQCQVDSQVTMMFWYRQQPGQSLTLIATANQGSEATYESGFVIDKFPISRPNLTFSTLTVSNMSPEDSSIYLCSVEGGTGVTEAFFGQGTRLTVV.

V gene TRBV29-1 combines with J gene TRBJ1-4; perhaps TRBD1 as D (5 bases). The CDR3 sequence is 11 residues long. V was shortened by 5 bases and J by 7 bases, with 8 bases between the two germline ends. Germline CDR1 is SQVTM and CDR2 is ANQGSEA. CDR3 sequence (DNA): TGCAGCGTTAGGGACGGTGAAAAACTGTTTTTT. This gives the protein CSVRDGEKLFF.

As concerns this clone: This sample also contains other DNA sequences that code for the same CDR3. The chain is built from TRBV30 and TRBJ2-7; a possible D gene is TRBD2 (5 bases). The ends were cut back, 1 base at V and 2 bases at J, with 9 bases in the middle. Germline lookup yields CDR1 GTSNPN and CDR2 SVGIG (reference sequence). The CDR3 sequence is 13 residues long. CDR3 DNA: TGTGCCTGGAGTGGTGGACTGGCCTACGAGCAGTACTTC. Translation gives CAWSGGLAYEQYF.

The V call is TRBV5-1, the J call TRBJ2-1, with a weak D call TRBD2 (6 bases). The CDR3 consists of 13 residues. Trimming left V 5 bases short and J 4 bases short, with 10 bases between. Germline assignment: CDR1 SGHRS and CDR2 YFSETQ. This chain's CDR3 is CASRPRGYNEQFF. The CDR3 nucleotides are TGCGCCAGCAGACCCCGGGGGTACAATGAGCAGTTCTTC. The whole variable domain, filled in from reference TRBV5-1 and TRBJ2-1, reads KAGVTQTPRYLIKTRGQQVTLSCSPISGHRSVSWYQQTPGQGLQFLFEYFSETQRNKGNFPGRFSGRQFSNSRSEMNVSTLELGDSALYLCASRPRGYNEQFFGPGTRLTVL.